These T cell receptor beta chains were read from a single sample in a study of T cells and Merkel cell carcinoma outcomes. Repertoires were generated with immunoSEQ multiplex PCR, while TCRdb's copy carries only in-frame clones and drops some. This sample carries about 15,000 clones, roughly 79% of them seen once, and the ten largest clones take 7% to 9%. Sequenced: tumor tissue from Merkel cell carcinoma. These receptors all stem from a human donor with Merkel cell carcinoma. Both conserved end residues are part of each CDR3. The D gene is left open where the match is weak. Clone size, where shown, is once, few, many, or a class for clones that have expanded.

clone_size: NA
j_call: TRBJ1-1
d_call: NA
v_call: TRBV9
cdr3_aa: CASSPLGTEAFF
cdr3_nt: TGTGCCAGCAGCCCACTAGGGACTGAAGCTTTCTTT

clone_size: NA
j_call: TRBJ1-1
d_call: NA
v_call: TRBV7-9
cdr3_aa: CASSLQGISTEAFF
cdr3_nt: TGTGCCAGCAGCTTACAGGGAATTAGCACTGAAGCTTTCTTT

clone_size: NA
j_call: TRBJ2-1
d_call: NA
v_call: TRBV28
cdr3_aa: CASSLWGGGEQFF
cdr3_nt: TGTGCCAGCAGTCTCTGGGGGGGCGGGGAGCAGTTCTTC

clone_size: NA
j_call: TRBJ1-2
d_call: NA
v_call: TRBV5-5
cdr3_aa: CASSSRQFTNYGYTF
cdr3_nt: TGTGCCAGCAGCTCGCGACAGTTCACTAACTATGGCTACACCTTC

clone_size: NA
j_call: TRBJ2-1
d_call: NA
v_call: TRBV6-5
cdr3_aa: CASIPSGGNEQFF
cdr3_nt: TGTGCCAGCATCCCTAGTGGGGGCAATGAGCAGTTCTTC

clone_size: NA
j_call: TRBJ2-2
d_call: NA
v_call: TRBV28
cdr3_aa: CASSQRGWAGELFF
cdr3_nt: TGTGCCAGCAGCCAAAGGGGATGGGCCGGGGAGCTGTTTTTT

clone_size: NA
j_call: TRBJ2-1
d_call: NA
v_call: TRBV7-9
cdr3_aa: CASSSWEAYNEQFF
cdr3_nt: TGTGCCAGCAGCTCCTGGGAGGCTTACAATGAGCAGTTCTTC

clone_size: NA
j_call: TRBJ1-4
d_call: NA
v_call: TRBV5-1
cdr3_aa: CASSHQRGSEKLFF
cdr3_nt: TGCGCCAGCAGCCATCAACGGGGGAGTGAAAAACTGTTTTTT

clone_size: NA
j_call: TRBJ1-2
d_call: NA
v_call: TRBV15
cdr3_aa: CATSREDKGGYTF
cdr3_nt: TGTGCCACCAGCAGAGAGGATAAAGGTGGCTACACCTTC

clone_size: NA
j_call: TRBJ2-6
d_call: TRBD2
v_call: TRBV5-4
cdr3_aa: CASSAGLAGSSSGANVLTF
cdr3_nt: TGTGCCAGCAGCGCAGGACTAGCGGGCTCTAGCTCTGGGGCCAACGTCCTGACTTTC

clone_size: NA
j_call: TRBJ2-7
d_call: TRBD1
v_call: TRBV19
cdr3_aa: CASSLTGGYEQYF
cdr3_nt: TGTGCCAGTAGTCTTACAGGGGGCTACGAGCAGTACTTC

clone_size: NA
j_call: TRBJ1-1
d_call: TRBD1
v_call: TRBV2
cdr3_aa: CASTDRAVGTEAFF
cdr3_nt: TGTGCCAGCACCGACAGGGCCGTTGGCACTGAAGCTTTCTTT

clone_size: NA
j_call: TRBJ1-1
d_call: NA
v_call: TRBV18
cdr3_aa: CASSRQENTEAFF
cdr3_nt: TGTGCCAGCTCACGGCAGGAGAACACTGAAGCTTTCTTT

clone_size: few
j_call: TRBJ1-2
d_call: NA
v_call: TRBV30
cdr3_aa: CAWSVSSAGYTF
cdr3_nt: TGTGCCTGGAGTGTATCCAGCGCGGGCTACACCTTC

clone_size: NA
j_call: TRBJ2-7
d_call: NA
v_call: TRBV11-2
cdr3_aa: CASSFGGNYEQYF
cdr3_nt: TGTGCCAGCAGCTTTGGGGGAAACTACGAGCAGTACTTC

clone_size: NA
j_call: TRBJ1-1
d_call: NA
v_call: TRBV29-1
cdr3_aa: CSVDYRNGIRF
cdr3_nt: TGCAGCGTTGATTACAGGAACGGAATCCGGTTT

clone_size: NA
j_call: TRBJ1-1
d_call: TRBD1
v_call: TRBV28
cdr3_aa: CASSLWGQGGRTEAFF
cdr3_nt: TGTGCCAGCAGTTTATGGGGACAGGGAGGGCGAACTGAAGCTTTCTTT

clone_size: NA
j_call: TRBJ2-2
d_call: NA
v_call: TRBV5-8
cdr3_aa: CASSFRWGQTLGGELFF
cdr3_nt: TGTGCCAGCAGCTTCCGTTGGGGGCAAACCCTCGGCGGGGAGCTGTTTTTT

clone_size: NA
j_call: TRBJ2-7
d_call: NA
v_call: TRBV30
cdr3_aa: CAWSGIGGEDYEQYF
cdr3_nt: TGTGCCTGGAGTGGGATCGGGGGAGAGGACTACGAGCAGTACTTC

clone_size: NA
j_call: TRBJ2-6
d_call: NA
v_call: TRBV18
cdr3_aa: CASSQGEAGANVLTF
cdr3_nt: TGTGCCAGCTCACAAGGGGAGGCTGGGGCCAACGTCCTGACTTTC